These 22 T cell receptor beta chains came from one sample sequenced in a study of CD8 T cells in Susac syndrome. The RNA input was about 0.45 to 1 ug, and it was reverse transcribed with random hexamers. TCRdb ran MiXCR on the immunoSEQ multiplex PCR reads and lists one entry per CDR3 protein. Among about 53,000 distinct CDR3 sequences, roughly 94% were seen once, and the ten largest hold 0.75%. Sample: CD8+ T cells from PBMCs. Every receptor here comes from a human donor with Susac syndrome.

This chain uses TRBV4-1 with TRBJ1-5; TRBD1 matches at 7 bases. The length of the CDR3 is 15 residues. Germline trimming cut 3 bases from V and 11 bases from J; bases unmatched to any gene: 13. The germline gives CDR1 MGHRA, CDR2 YSYEKL. The CDR3 sequence is CASSHTTGREWAQHF. In nucleotides, the CDR3 is TGCGCCAGCAGCCATACGACAGGGCGGGAATGGGCCCAGCATTTT.

The rearrangement joins TRBV11-2 to TRBJ2-5, with D possibly being TRBD1 (5 bases). CDR3 size: 15 residues. Trimming cost V 5 bases and J 1 base, with 14 bases left between them. Germline V gives CDR1 SGHAT, CDR2 FQNNGV. CDR3 in amino acids: CASSALQGIQETQYF. CDR3 in DNA: TGTGCCAGCAGCGCACTCCAGGGTATCCAAGAGACCCAGTACTTC.

The rearrangement uses TRBV3-1 and TRBJ2-5; D ambiguous. With 0 bases removed from V and 2 bases from J, the gap between germline ends came to 10 bases. CDR3 size: 15 residues. Germline CDR1 is LGHDT and CDR2 is YNNKEL (reference sequence). The CDR3 protein is CASSQEFSDQETQYF. In nucleotides, the CDR3 is TGTGCCAGCAGCCAAGAATTCAGCGATCAAGAGACCCAGTACTTC.

This clonotype appeared once. The J gene is TRBJ2-1, the V gene TRBV5-4, with D maybe TRBD1 (6 bases). CDR1 is SGHNT, CDR2 YYREEE, per germline (reference sequence). V lost 4 bases to trimming and J lost 2 bases, with 10 bases between them. The CDR3 is made up of 14 amino acids. CDR3 in amino acids: CASSPGTTYNEQFF. The CDR3 coding sequence is TGTGCCAGCAGCCCCGGGACAACCTACAATGAGCAGTTCTTC. The full variable domain, with the rest looked up from reference TRBV5-4 and TRBJ2-1, is ETGVTQSPTHLIKTRGQQVTLRCSSQSGHNTVSWYQQALGQGPQFIFQYYREEENGRGNFPPRFSGLQFPNYSSELNVNALELDDSALYLCASSPGTTYNEQFFGPGTRLTVL.

The chain links TRBV29-1 to TRBJ1-1, with TRBD1 identical over 9 bases. CDR3 length: 14 residues. Per germline, CDR1 SQVTM and CDR2 ANQGSEA. V trimming: 5 bases; J trimming: 4 bases; junction bases outside the gene matches: 8. CDR3 sequence: CSVIRDRGGTEAFF. CDR3 nucleotides: TGCAGCGTTATACGAGACAGGGGGGGCACTGAAGCTTTCTTT.

The rearrangement links TRBV7-9 to TRBJ1-2, with D possibly being TRBD1 (6 bases). Germline lookup yields CDR1 SEHNR and CDR2 FQNEAQ (reference sequence). Trimming cost V 3 bases and J 7 bases, with 15 bases left between them. CDR3 length equals 14 residues. Here the CDR3 reads CASSLQGPVGGYTF. Here the CDR3 DNA reads TGTGCCAGCAGCTTGCAGGGGCCGGTGGGTGGCTACACCTTC. The variable domain in full, completed from reference TRBV7-9 and TRBJ1-2, reads DTGVSQNPRHKITKRGQNVTFRCDPISEHNRLYWYRQTLGQGPEFLTYFQNEAQLEKSRLLSDRFSAERPKGSFSTLEIQRTEQGDSAMYLCASSLQGPVGGYTFGSGTRLTVV.

This sequence joins TRBV7-6 and TRBJ2-5, with 9 bases lining up with TRBD2. Germline CDR1 SGHVS, CDR2 FNYEAQ. The CDR3 runs 12 residues. The CDR3 loop reads CATRAGGETQYF. The CDR3 DNA follows: TGTGCAACTCGGGCGGGGGGGGAGACCCAGTACTTC.

This chain connects TRBV9 to TRBJ2-1; no definite D call. Germline values: CDR1 SGDLS, CDR2 YYNGEE. The CDR3 covers 13 residues. V shed 0 bases and J shed 4 bases, with 5 bases lying between them. The CDR3 sequence is CASSVATYNEQFF. As DNA, the CDR3 is TGTGCCAGCAGCGTAGCCACGTACAATGAGCAGTTCTTC. Supplemented by reference TRBV9 and TRBJ2-1, the full variable domain reads DSGVTQTPKHLITATGQRVTLRCSPRSGDLSVYWYQQSLDQGLQFLIQYYNGEERAKGNILERFSAQQFPDLHSELNLSSLELGDSALYFCASSVATYNEQFFGPGTRLTVL.

The gene calls are TRBV5-6 and TRBJ1-5; D uncertain. Germline values: CDR1 SGHDT, CDR2 YYEEEE. V was cut by 0 bases and J by 3 bases, with 10 bases left in between. The CDR3 has 15 residues. The CDR3 is CASSLVGGDNQPQHF. DNA for the CDR3: TGTGCCAGCAGCTTGGTGGGCGGCGACAATCAGCCCCAGCATTTT.

The V and J genes are TRBV6-6 and TRBJ2-3; D might be TRBD1 (5 bases). Trimming left V 2 bases short and J 6 bases short, with 15 bases between. Per germline, CDR1 MNHNY and CDR2 SVGAGI (reference sequence). The CDR3 spans 15 residues. The CDR3 DNA reads TGTGCCAGCAGTTACGCCCTCCACAGGACCGATACGCAGTATTTT. Residues: CASSYALHRTDTQYF.

In its sample, this clonotype was seen once. V usage is TRBV7-9 and J usage is TRBJ2-7; TRBD2 matches at 7 bases. The V gene end was trimmed by 7 bases and the J gene end by 3 bases; junction bases not matched to a gene: 21. The germline CDR1 and CDR2 sequences are SEHNR and FQNEAQ (reference sequence). This CDR3 region has 18 residues. CDR3 nucleotide sequence: TGTGCCAGCACCCTCCCTCCGGGGGGAAACCCTTTGGACTACGAGCAGTACTTC. Translation: CASTLPPGGNPLDYEQYF.

The chain uses TRBV20-1 and TRBJ2-1, with TRBD2 identical over 14 bases. CDR3 size: 14 residues. Unmatched junction bases numbered 2, after V lost 3 bases and J lost 7 bases. Germline lookup yields CDR1 DFQATT and CDR2 SNEGSKA (reference sequence). The CDR3 bases are TGCAGTGCTAGTGGGACTAGCGGGGGTAATGAGCAGTTCTTC. Amino acids: CSASGTSGGNEQFF.

V and J are TRBV10-3 and TRBJ1-1, with 10 nucleotides matching TRBD1. This CDR3 is built from 14 residues. Germline V gene data show CDR1 as ENHRY and CDR2 as SYGVKD. Trimming cost V 4 bases and J 7 bases; bases outside gene matches: 6. The CDR3 region has the DNA TGTGCCATCAGTGGGACAGGGGGATTAATTGAAGCTTTCTTT. This translates into CAISGTGGLIEAFF.

This chain connects TRBV29-1 to TRBJ2-1; 9 nucleotides agree with TRBD2. CDR3 size: 11 residues. Germline V gives CDR1 SQVTM, CDR2 ANQGSEA. V shed 8 bases, J shed 9 bases, and the junction held 5 bases outside the gene matches. The CDR3 reads CSFAGGGEQFF. CDR3 in DNA: TGCAGCTTCGCGGGGGGGGGTGAGCAGTTCTTC.

The chain links TRBV4-2 to TRBJ2-1; tentative D call: TRBD2 (5 bases). Germline loops: CDR1 LGHNA, CDR2 YNFKEQ. CDR3 length: 15 amino acids. V gave up 4 bases and J gave up 0 bases, with 10 bases separating them. In DNA, the CDR3 is TGTGCCAGCAGCCGTCTCGGGGACTCCTACAATGAGCAGTTCTTC. Amino acid sequence: CASSRLGDSYNEQFF.

This clonotype came up once. The J gene is TRBJ2-5, the V gene TRBV27, with 16 bases lining up with TRBD2. V shed 3 bases and J 3 bases; nucleotides not matched to a gene: 4. CDR1 MNHEY and CDR2 SMNVEV come from the germline V gene (reference sequence). This CDR3 has 17 residues. The CDR3 DNA follows: TGTGCCAGCAGTTTCTTGGGACTAGCGGGGGGGGAAGAGACCCAGTACTTC. Translating it yields CASSFLGLAGGEETQYF.

The V and J genes are TRBV12-3 or TRBV12-4 and TRBJ2-1, with D tentatively TRBD2 (5 bases). This CDR3 comprises 15 residues. Trimming left V 4 bases short and J 6 bases short, with 16 bases between. For the CDR3, the DNA is TGTGCCAGCAGTTCCTACATAGCGCCAGCCAATGAGCAGTTCTTC. Its protein is CASSSYIAPANEQFF.

This chain links TRBV5-1 with TRBJ2-5; TRBD2 aligns across 12 bases. V trimming: 0 bases; J trimming: 5 bases; junction bases outside the gene matches: 8. This CDR3 has 17 amino acids. CDR1 SGHRS and CDR2 YFSETQ come from the germline V gene. CDR3 DNA: TGCGCCAGCAGCTTGGTGGCGACTAGCGGGGGTTGGGAGACCCAGTACTTC. This sequence encodes CASSLVATSGGWETQYF. Together with reference TRBV5-1 and TRBJ2-5, the CDR3 gives the full variable domain: KAGVTQTPRYLIKTRGQQVTLSCSPISGHRSVSWYQQTPGQGLQFLFEYFSETQRNKGNFPGRFSGRQFSNSRSEMNVSTLELGDSALYLCASSLVATSGGWETQYFGPGTRLLVL.

The chain employs TRBV18 and TRBJ2-7; 9 nucleotides align to TRBD1. V lost 6 bases, J lost 2 bases, and 11 bases stayed unmatched. Germline V lookup: CDR1 KGHSH, CDR2 LQKENI. The length of the CDR3 is 16 residues. The CDR3 protein is CASSRGLRQGAYEQYF. The DNA of the CDR3 is TGTGCCAGCTCGCGAGGACTAAGACAGGGGGCCTACGAGCAGTACTTC.

The V gene is TRBV9, the J gene TRBJ2-1, with D perhaps TRBD1 or TRBD2 (5 bases each). Looked up from germline, CDR1 is SGDLS and CDR2 is YYNGEE. The V end lost 0 bases, the J end lost 0 bases, and 7 bases lay between the germline ends. The CDR3 loop spans 15 amino acids. CDR3 in DNA: TGTGCCAGCAGCGTAGGTGGGGGCTCCTACAATGAGCAGTTCTTC. As protein: CASSVGGGSYNEQFF.

This chain connects TRBV27 to TRBJ2-1, with a tentative D call TRBD1 (6 bases). V dropped 2 bases and J dropped 6 bases, with 14 bases sitting between them. Germline V gives CDR1 MNHEY, CDR2 SMNVEV (reference sequence). The CDR3 sequence is 15 residues long. The CDR3 DNA sequence: TGTGCCAGCAGTTTAGCAGGGGATCTGGGCAATGAGCAGTTCTTC. Its translation is CASSLAGDLGNEQFF.

This clonotype showed up just once. CDR3 in amino acids: CASSPLSGVEPQHF. The CDR3, as DNA: TGTGCCAGCAGTCCACTTTCGGGGGTAGAACCCCAGCATTTT. The V call is TRBV12-3 or TRBV12-4, the J call TRBJ1-5, with D possibly being TRBD1 (5 bases). V was pared by 5 bases and J by 10 bases, with 18 bases between. The CDR3 has 14 amino acids.